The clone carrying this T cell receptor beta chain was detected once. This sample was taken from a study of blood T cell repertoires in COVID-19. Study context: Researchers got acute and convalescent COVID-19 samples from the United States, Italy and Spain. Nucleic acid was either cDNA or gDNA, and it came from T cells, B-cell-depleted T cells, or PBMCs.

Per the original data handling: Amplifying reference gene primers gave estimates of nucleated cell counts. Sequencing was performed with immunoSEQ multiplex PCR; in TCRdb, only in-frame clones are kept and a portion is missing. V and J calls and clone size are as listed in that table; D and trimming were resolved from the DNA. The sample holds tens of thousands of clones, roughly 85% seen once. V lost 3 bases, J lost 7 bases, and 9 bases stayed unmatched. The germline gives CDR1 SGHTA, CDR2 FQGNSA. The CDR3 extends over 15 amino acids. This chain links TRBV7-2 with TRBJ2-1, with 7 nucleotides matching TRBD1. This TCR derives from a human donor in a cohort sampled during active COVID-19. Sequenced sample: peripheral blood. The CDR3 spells CASSFPGQVLNEQFF. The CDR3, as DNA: TGTGCCAGCAGCTTCCCAGGACAGGTATTGAATGAGCAGTTCTTC.